The 2 T cell receptor beta chains given below trace back to one sample, sequenced in a study of shared clonotypes between healthy human individuals. Some clones are missing from TCRdb's copy, which holds only in-frame ones; the method was immunoSEQ multiplex PCR. The sample consists of around 700,000 clones, around 67% of them appearing once. Sequenced material: memory CD4+ T cells sorted from blood. Subset noted: CD45RA-negative fraction. The origin of the receptors is a woman aged 30 to 39 in good health.

The chain joins TRBV29-1 to TRBJ2-7, with TRBD2 as a possible D gene (7 bases). There are 13 residues in the CDR3. The V gene lost 4 bases and the J gene lost 5 bases, with 15 bases spanning the gap. CDR1 SQVTM and CDR2 ANQGSEA come from the germline V gene. The CDR3 loop is CSVALRGADEQYF. In nucleotides, the CDR3 is TGCAGCGTTGCTTTACGGGGGGCGGACGAGCAGTACTTC.

In the case of this clone: A much larger clonotype is one base distant, so this may be a read error. The chain combines TRBV7-6 with TRBJ2-6; D possibly corresponds to TRBD1 (5 bases). Trimming left V 5 bases short and J 11 bases short, with 10 bases between. Germline V gene sequence: CDR1 SGHVS, CDR2 FNYEAQ. This CDR3 comprises 12 residues. Here the CDR3 DNA reads TGTGCCAGCAGCACCGCAGGGCACGTCCTGACTTTC. Its protein product is CASSTAGHVLTF.